This T cell receptor (beta chain) appears in the sequencing data of a study of blood T cell repertoires in COVID-19. In the study overall: Collection of acute and convalescent COVID-19 samples took place in the United States, Italy and Spain. PBMCs, B-cell-depleted T cells, or T cells were the source of the cDNA or gDNA that made up the material.

This clone was seen a few times. The CDR3 totals 13 residues. Looked up from germline, CDR1 is SEHNR and CDR2 is FQNEAQ (reference sequence). The V end was cut by 8 bases, the J end by 12 bases, with 17 bases between. Original handling: Estimated nucleated cell counts came from reference gene primer amplification. Only in-frame clones appear in the TCRdb table, and some are missing; sequencing was by immunoSEQ multiplex PCR. The V and J calls and clone size were taken over from that table, and D and trimming were inferred from the DNA. The sample holds about 300,000 clones, approximately 88% seen once.

Sequenced input: peripheral blood. The V gene is TRBV7-9, the J gene TRBJ1-6; D possibly corresponds to TRBD1 (5 bases). This clonotype was sampled from a man younger than 30 who had recovered from COVID-19. The DNA of the CDR3 is TGTGCCAGCGGGAGGGGTGAGACCGGACCCCTCCACTTT. The encoded protein is CASGRGETGPLHF.